Listed below are T cell receptor beta chains from one sample, sequenced in a study of cytomegalovirus exposure and HLA in healthy donors. Generated by immunoSEQ multiplex PCR, the TCRdb table keeps only in-frame clones and is missing some. The data show approximately 130,000 clones, over 65% seen once. Sequencing was performed on PBMCs. The receptors come from a woman aged 30 to 39 in good health and CMV-seronegative. Each CDR3 is given with its conserved first and last residue. A D gene is named only where the DNA matches it firmly. Expanded clones are given a class, and other clones once, few, many or no size at all.

v_call	j_call	clone_size	d_call	cdr3_aa	cdr3_nt
TRBV9	TRBJ2-7	.	.	CASSVGALSYEQYF	TGTGCCAGCAGCGTAGGGGCCCTATCCTACGAGCAGTACTTC
TRBV7-9	TRBJ2-1	.	TRBD2	CASSPRGASYNEQFF	TGTGCCAGCAGCCCGCGGGGGGCCTCCTACAATGAGCAGTTCTTC
TRBV7-6	TRBJ2-7	.	.	CASSLAPSSYEQYF	TGTGCCAGCAGCTTAGCGCCCAGCTCCTACGAGCAGTACTTC
TRBV4-2	TRBJ1-6	few	.	CASSPTSDSPLHF	TGTGCCAGCAGCCCCACGAGTGATTCACCCCTCCACTTT
TRBV15	TRBJ2-5	.	TRBD2	CATSRALAGGQETQYF	TGTGCCACCAGCAGAGCGCTAGCGGGGGGCCAAGAGACCCAGTACTTC
TRBV30	TRBJ1-2	few	.	CAWSGNTANYGYTF	TGTGCCTGGAGTGGAAACACAGCTAACTATGGCTACACCTTC
TRBV4-3	TRBJ2-2	.	TRBD2	CASSQGLAGGHLGELFF	TGCGCCAGCAGCCAAGGCTTGGCGGGGGGGCATCTCGGGGAGCTGTTTTTT
TRBV5-1	TRBJ2-7	once	.	CASSLDPLREQYF	TGCGCCAGCAGCTTGGATCCTTTACGGGAGCAGTACTTC
TRBV2	TRBJ2-7	.	.	CASSVVSTYEQYF	TGTGCCAGCAGTGTTGTCAGTACCTACGAGCAGTACTTC
TRBV7-8	TRBJ2-5	.	.	CASSKREGWETQYF	TGTGCCAGCAGCAAGAGGGAAGGATGGGAGACCCAGTACTTC
TRBV19	TRBJ1-5	.	TRBD1	CASSIGWTGNSNQPQHF	TGTGCCAGTAGTATAGGGTGGACAGGGAATAGCAATCAGCCCCAGCATTTT
TRBV5-4	TRBJ1-3	.	TRBD1	CASSPWGQVHSGNTIYF	TGTGCCAGCAGCCCCTGGGGACAGGTTCACTCTGGAAACACCATATATTTT
TRBV6-5	TRBJ1-5	.	TRBD1	CATQDRGNQPQHF	TGTGCCACCCAGGACAGGGGCAATCAGCCCCAGCATTTT
TRBV7-2	TRBJ1-1	.	.	CASSLVRAYTEAFF	TGTGCCAGCAGCTTAGTCAGGGCCTACACTGAAGCTTTCTTT
TRBV7-2	TRBJ2-6	.	.	CASSLIQGSGANVLTF	TGTGCCAGCAGCTTAATCCAGGGAAGTGGGGCCAACGTCCTGACTTTC
TRBV9	TRBJ1-6	.	.	CASSVGGDNSPLHF	TGTGCCAGCAGCGTAGGGGGGGATAATTCACCCCTCCACTTT
TRBV11-3	TRBJ2-1	.	.	CASSLGTLGVSYNEQFF	TGTGCCAGCAGCTTAGGGACATTAGGCGTTAGTTACAATGAGCAGTTCTTC
TRBV9	TRBJ1-1	few	TRBD1	CASSVGDRGTEAFF	TGTGCCAGCAGCGTAGGGGACAGGGGTACTGAAGCTTTCTTT
TRBV7-8	TRBJ2-5	.	.	CASSLAWQQETQYF	TGTGCCAGCAGCTTAGCTTGGCAGCAAGAGACCCAGTACTTC
TRBV2	TRBJ2-1	.	TRBD2	CASNPRGVLFNEQFF	TGTGCCAGTAACCCCCGGGGGGTGCTGTTTAATGAGCAGTTCTTC
TRBV7-9	TRBJ1-4	.	TRBD1	CASLKSTGPNEKLFF	TGTGCCAGCCTTAAATCGACAGGGCCTAATGAAAAGCTGTTTTTT
TRBV6-5	TRBJ1-5	once	TRBD1	CASIPPGGPNQPQHF	TGTGCCAGCATTCCGCCAGGGGGCCCCAATCAGCCCCAGCATTTT
TRBV6-5	TRBJ2-7	.	.	CASSYGQRYEQYF	TGTGCCAGCAGTTACGGACAGCGTTACGAGCAGTACTTC
TRBV5-1	TRBJ2-1	.	TRBD1	CASSLSPGQGTSEQFF	TGCGCCAGCAGCTTGTCACCGGGACAGGGAACGTCAGAGCAGTTCTTC
TRBV7-9	TRBJ1-6	.	.	CASSRGGQFHSPLHF	TGTGCCAGCAGCCGCGGCGGACAGTTCCATTCACCCCTCCACTTT
TRBV7-9	TRBJ1-4	.	.	CASSFSEKLFF	TGTGCCAGCAGCTTCTCGGAAAAACTGTTTTTT
TRBV10-2	TRBJ1-6	few	.	CASSESKLPPSPLHF	TGCGCCAGCAGTGAGTCGAAACTCCCTCCCTCACCCCTCCACTTT
TRBV6-5	TRBJ2-3	.	TRBD2	CASSLQRGGQSDTQYF	TGTGCCAGCAGTTTACAGCGGGGGGGCCAATCAGATACGCAGTATTTT
TRBV12-5	TRBJ2-2	few	TRBD1	CASGFAAGTGGNGELFF	TGTGCTAGTGGTTTCGCCGCCGGGACAGGGGGAAACGGGGAGCTGTTTTTT
TRBV25-1	TRBJ2-3	few	.	CASGGLARDTQYF	TGTGCCAGCGGCGGATTAGCGAGGGATACGCAGTATTTT
TRBV5-1	TRBJ2-5	.	.	CASSPTRGGAETQYF	TGCGCCAGCAGCCCCACCCGAGGGGGGGCAGAGACCCAGTACTTC
TRBV5-4	TRBJ1-6	.	.	CASSEWTEMGSPLHF	TGTGCCAGCAGCGAATGGACAGAAATGGGGTCACCCCTCCACTTT
TRBV10-3	TRBJ2-1	few	TRBD2	CAIRASGVVDEQFF	TGTGCCATCAGGGCTAGCGGGGTAGTAGATGAGCAGTTCTTC
TRBV5-6	TRBJ2-3	.	TRBD2	CASSQKTSGASGDTQYF	TGTGCCAGCAGCCAAAAGACTAGCGGGGCCTCGGGAGATACGCAGTATTTT
TRBV7-9	TRBJ1-2	.	TRBD1	CAGSNQGADYGYTF	TGTGCCGGGAGTAATCAGGGGGCTGACTATGGCTACACCTTC
TRBV7-6	TRBJ2-3	.	TRBD2	CASSLTSGGTGDTQYF	TGTGCCAGCAGCTTGACTAGCGGGGGAACCGGAGATACGCAGTATTTT
TRBV2	TRBJ1-3	.	.	CASNPTGSGNTIYF	TGTGCCAGCAACCCTACAGGGTCCGGAAACACCATATATTTT
TRBV6-4	TRBJ2-3	.	.	CASSAADTDTQYF	TGTGCCAGCAGTGCAGCGGACACAGATACGCAGTATTTT
TRBV6-1	TRBJ2-7	.	.	CASSEEAGDNYEQYF	TGTGCCAGCAGTGAAGAGGCAGGGGATAACTACGAGCAGTACTTC
TRBV5-5	TRBJ2-5	.	.	CASSLVGGVETQYF	TGTGCCAGCAGCTTGGTTGGAGGGGTAGAGACCCAGTACTTC
TRBV19	TRBJ2-7	once	.	CASSMGHDYEQYF	TGTGCCAGTAGTATGGGACACGACTACGAGCAGTACTTC
TRBV11-2	TRBJ1-2	.	.	CASSLPGQTYGYTF	TGTGCCAGCAGCTTACCCGGACAGACCTATGGCTACACCTTC
TRBV7-6	TRBJ1-2	.	.	CASSLDSNYGYTF	TGTGCCAGCAGCTTGGACAGTAACTATGGCTACACCTTC
TRBV18	TRBJ2-7	once	.	CASSPSRTYEQYF	TGTGCCAGCTCACCGAGCAGGACCTACGAGCAGTACTTC
TRBV7-2	TRBJ1-1	.	TRBD1	CASSIGTVGTEAFF	TGTGCCAGCAGCATAGGGACAGTCGGGACTGAAGCTTTCTTT
TRBV9	TRBJ1-2	.	TRBD1	CASSPDQGAFHGYTF	TGTGCCAGCAGCCCAGACCAGGGGGCTTTTCATGGCTACACCTTC
TRBV11-2	TRBJ2-2	.	TRBD2	CASTPWERGGELFF	TGTGCCAGCACCCCATGGGAGCGGGGCGGGGAGCTGTTTTTT
TRBV6-1	TRBJ2-6	few	.	CASSDHRFSGANVLTF	TGTGCCAGCAGTGACCACAGGTTTTCTGGGGCCAACGTCCTGACTTTC
TRBV7-8	TRBJ2-2	.	.	CASSLGQGSTGELFF	TGTGCCAGCAGCTTAGGCCAGGGAAGTACCGGGGAGCTGTTTTTT